The T cell receptor (beta chain) described here comes from a study of blood T cell repertoires in COVID-19. Background on the study: Acute-phase and convalescent COVID-19 samples originated in the United States, Italy and Spain. From T cells, B-cell-depleted T cells, or PBMCs came the material, which was cDNA or gDNA.

Original methodology: Cell counts per sample came from amplifying reference gene primers. TCRdb keeps only in-frame clones here, not all; method: immunoSEQ multiplex PCR. V and J calls and clone size follow that table, whereas D and trimming were derived from the DNA. Among around 200,000 clones listed, 70% to 90% were seen once. Germline assignment: CDR1 KGHSY and CDR2 FQNENV. This CDR3 region has 17 residues. V lost 0 bases to trimming and J lost 2 bases; unmatched junction nucleotides: 7. This TCR was recovered from a man between 60 and 75 years old with acute or convalescent COVID-19. The chain is built from TRBV16 and TRBJ2-7, with 10 positions matching TRBD2. The sequenced sample was peripheral blood. Here the CDR3 reads CASSQSRTSGTPYEQYF. The CDR3 DNA follows: TGTGCCAGCAGCCAATCTAGGACTAGCGGAACTCCCTACGAGCAGTACTTC.